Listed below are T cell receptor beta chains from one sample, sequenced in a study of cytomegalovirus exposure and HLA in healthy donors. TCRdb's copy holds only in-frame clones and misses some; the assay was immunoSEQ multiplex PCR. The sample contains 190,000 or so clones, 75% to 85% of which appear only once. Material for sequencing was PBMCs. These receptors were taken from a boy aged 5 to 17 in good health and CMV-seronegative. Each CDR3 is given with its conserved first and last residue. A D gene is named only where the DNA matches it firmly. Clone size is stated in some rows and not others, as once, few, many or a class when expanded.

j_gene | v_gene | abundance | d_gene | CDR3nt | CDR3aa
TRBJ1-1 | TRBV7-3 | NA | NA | TGTGCCAGCAGCCCAATTACGTCAGGGGCTGAAGCTTTCTTT | CASSPITSGAEAFF
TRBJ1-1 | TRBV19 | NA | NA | TGTGCCAGCCTAGTGTCGGGGGGGACTGAAGCTTTCTTT | CASLVSGGTEAFF
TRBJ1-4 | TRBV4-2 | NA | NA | TGTGCCAGCAGCCAAGAGGAATCGAGGAGCACTAATGAAAAACTGTTTTTT | CASSQEESRSTNEKLFF
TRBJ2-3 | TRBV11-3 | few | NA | TGTGCCAGCAGCCTTGGAGCCTCGGTGACGCAGTATTTT | CASSLGASVTQYF
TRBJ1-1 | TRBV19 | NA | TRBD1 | TGTGCCAGTAGTAGGGACAGGAACACTGAAGCTTTCTTT | CASSRDRNTEAFF
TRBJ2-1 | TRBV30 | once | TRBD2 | TGTGCCTGGACTAGCGGGGGGTCGTCCAATGAGCAGTTCTTC | CAWTSGGSSNEQFF
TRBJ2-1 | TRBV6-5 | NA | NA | TGTGCCAGCAGTTACTCCGTGGGGGGAGGAAATGAGCAGTTCTTC | CASSYSVGGGNEQFF
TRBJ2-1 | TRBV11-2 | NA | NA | TGTGCCAGCACCGCGGGGCAGGGTATCTACAATGAGCAGTTCTTC | CASTAGQGIYNEQFF
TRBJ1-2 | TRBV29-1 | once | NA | TGCAGCGTTGATGGGGGGTATGGCTACACCTTC | CSVDGGYGYTF
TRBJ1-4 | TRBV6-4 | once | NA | TGTGCCAGCAGTAGACAGCCGAAGGATGAAAAACTGTTTTTT | CASSRQPKDEKLFF
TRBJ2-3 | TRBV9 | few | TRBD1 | TGTGCCAGCAGTCCGGGGGACAGGGATCGGAACACGCAGTATTTT | CASSPGDRDRNTQYF
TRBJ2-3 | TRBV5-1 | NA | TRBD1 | TGCGCCAGCTGTCCGGGACAGGGGATCACAGATACGCAGTATTTT | CASCPGQGITDTQYF
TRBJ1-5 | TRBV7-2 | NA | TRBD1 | TGTGCCAGCAGCCTCCCAGGTGGACAGGGAGGGCAGCCCCAGCATTTT | CASSLPGGQGGQPQHF
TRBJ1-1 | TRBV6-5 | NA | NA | TGTGCCAGCACCCAGGGTACGAACACTGAAGCTTTCTTT | CASTQGTNTEAFF
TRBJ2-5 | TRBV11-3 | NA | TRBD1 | TGTGCCAGCAGCTTAGAGGGGACAGGGGTCGAGACCCAGTACTTC | CASSLEGTGVETQYF
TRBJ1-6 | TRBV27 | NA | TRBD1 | TGTGCCAGCACCCAGGACAGGGGTAATTCACCCCTCCACTTT | CASTQDRGNSPLHF
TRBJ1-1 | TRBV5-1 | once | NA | TGCGCCAGCAGCACTGAGCAGGGGCCTATGTACACTGAAGCTTTCTTT | CASSTEQGPMYTEAFF